Each of the 2 T cell receptor beta chains below was sequenced from the same sample in a study of blood T cells in healthy people across ages. A J-beta primer mix and a sample-barcoded 5' primer were used in a second PCR of roughly 6 to 11 cycles. TCRdb fed the 5' RACE reads into MiXCR, producing one record per CDR3 protein. The table shows hundreds of thousands of distinct CDR3 sequences, with more than 40% occurring only once. Sequenced sample: blood. The source is a man aged 55 to 70 in good health.

The V call is TRBV9, the J call TRBJ2-3; 12 bases line up with TRBD2. The CDR3 is 16 residues long. Germline values: CDR1 SGDLS, CDR2 YYNGEE. Trimming cost V 4 bases and J 6 bases; bases outside gene matches: 9. DNA of the CDR3: TGTGCCAGCAGCCCCGGAATCGGACTAGCGGGGGATACGCAGTATTTT. This encodes CASSPGIGLAGDTQYF.

This chain uses TRBV3-1 with TRBJ2-7; D ambiguous. The closer fit of TRBJ2-5 to the DNA end suggests the J call may be wrong. This CDR3 is 12 amino acids long. Germline CDR1 reads LGHDT; CDR2 reads YNNKEL (reference sequence). DNA for the CDR3: TGTGCCAGCAGCCACCGGGCGGAGACCCAGTACTTC. This sequence encodes CASSHRAETQYF.